These T cell receptor beta chains were read from a single sample in a study of shared clonotypes between healthy human individuals. Sequenced by immunoSEQ multiplex PCR; TCRdb stores in-frame clones only, minus some. The table lists about 2.3 million clones, approximately 93% of them singletons. The sequencing input was naive CD4+ T cells from PBMCs. These receptors were taken from a man aged 18 to 29 in good health. Some clones in this sample may be carry-over from other donors' samples. CDR3s leave out the opening cysteine and the closing phenylalanine or tryptophan. Fields, in order: D gene, V gene, J gene, CDR3 protein. The D gene is left open where the match is weak.

D gene: .
V gene: TRBV18
J gene: TRBJ1-3
CDR3 protein: ASLSTGSPSGNTIY

D gene: TRBD2
V gene: TRBV2
J gene: TRBJ2-7
CDR3 protein: ASSGTSGSYEQY

D gene: .
V gene: TRBV7-2
J gene: TRBJ1-5
CDR3 protein: ASSSVLDNQPQH

D gene: TRBD1
V gene: TRBV2
J gene: TRBJ1-4
CDR3 protein: ASSPDRANEKLF

D gene: TRBD1
V gene: TRBV9
J gene: TRBJ1-4
CDR3 protein: ASSVGVGGYEKLF

D gene: TRBD1
V gene: TRBV5-1
J gene: TRBJ2-2
CDR3 protein: ASSWAGTANTGELF

D gene: TRBD2
V gene: TRBV9
J gene: TRBJ2-7
CDR3 protein: ASSVGSSGRIYEQY

D gene: TRBD1
V gene: TRBV6-6
J gene: TRBJ1-4
CDR3 protein: ASSLTIGTGNEKLF

D gene: .
V gene: TRBV6-1
J gene: TRBJ1-2
CDR3 protein: ASLGVPYGYT

D gene: .
V gene: TRBV7-2
J gene: TRBJ1-1
CDR3 protein: ASSFRRRNTEAF

D gene: TRBD1
V gene: TRBV5-1
J gene: TRBJ2-3
CDR3 protein: ASSLEQGAIDTDTQY

D gene: .
V gene: TRBV6-1
J gene: TRBJ2-5
CDR3 protein: ASSTGGSSETQY

D gene: .
V gene: TRBV19
J gene: TRBJ2-3
CDR3 protein: ASSIDRTDTQY

D gene: .
V gene: TRBV9
J gene: TRBJ2-7
CDR3 protein: ASSPRTDTYEQY

D gene: .
V gene: TRBV28
J gene: TRBJ1-2
CDR3 protein: ASSRRRYGYT

D gene: .
V gene: TRBV6-5
J gene: TRBJ2-7
CDR3 protein: ASTGRADEQY

D gene: TRBD1
V gene: TRBV5-1
J gene: TRBJ1-1
CDR3 protein: ASSLGQGKTEAF

D gene: .
V gene: TRBV19
J gene: TRBJ2-3
CDR3 protein: ASSTRTTGNTDTQY

D gene: TRBD2
V gene: TRBV7-9
J gene: TRBJ2-1
CDR3 protein: ASTQVGRTRDYNEQF

D gene: .
V gene: TRBV4-1
J gene: TRBJ1-1
CDR3 protein: ASSRGGLGTEAF

D gene: TRBD1
V gene: TRBV28
J gene: TRBJ1-2
CDR3 protein: ASSLTDRVYGYT

D gene: .
V gene: TRBV5-1
J gene: TRBJ1-1
CDR3 protein: ASSFNSVVSEAF

D gene: .
V gene: TRBV25-1
J gene: TRBJ2-2
CDR3 protein: ASSEYITAGELF

D gene: TRBD2
V gene: TRBV27
J gene: TRBJ2-7
CDR3 protein: ASSFKGLAREQY

D gene: TRBD1
V gene: TRBV27
J gene: TRBJ2-7
CDR3 protein: ASSLWDSGPYEQY

D gene: .
V gene: TRBV6-1
J gene: TRBJ1-1
CDR3 protein: ASSPLGGNTEAF

D gene: TRBD2
V gene: TRBV19
J gene: TRBJ2-3
CDR3 protein: ASLTSGGTQY

D gene: .
V gene: TRBV6-5
J gene: TRBJ1-2
CDR3 protein: ASSPSSKRYGYT

D gene: .
V gene: TRBV6-6
J gene: TRBJ2-7
CDR3 protein: ASSYSVSPGIYEQY

D gene: .
V gene: TRBV9
J gene: TRBJ2-3
CDR3 protein: ASSRQAGQPSTDTQY

D gene: .
V gene: TRBV9
J gene: TRBJ2-1
CDR3 protein: ASSVVPGGYNEQF